This T cell receptor beta chain was obtained from a study of identical twins. Germline lookup yields CDR1 MNHNS and CDR2 SASEGT. V lost 11 bases and J 0 bases, leaving 16 bases between the germline ends. The CDR3 is made up of 14 amino acids. In TCRdb, the 5' RACE reads were re-called with MiXCR into one record per CDR3 protein. The data hold approximately 190,000 distinct CDR3 sequences, with 15% to 20% observed a single time. This clonotype was counted between two and nine times. Separately, the same data were catalogued under a study of T cells expressing NK-cell markers. That work states: Sorted T-cell subsets CD3+CD56+NKG2C+, CD3+CD56+NKG2C- and CD3+CD56-NKG2C+ were TCR beta-sequenced. Whether expanded NKG2C-expressing T cell clones recognize HCMV is unknown.

The sequencing sample was made of CD8+ T cells sorted from blood. This clonotype was sampled from a woman aged 18-30 years in good health. The chain couples TRBV6-1 to TRBJ1-1, with D unclear. The CDR3 protein is CAGDGRVLNTEAFF. CDR3 DNA sequence: TGTGCCGGTGACGGGAGGGTGCTGAACACTGAAGCTTTCTTT.